This T cell receptor (beta chain) was identified in a study of PD-L1 blockade in urothelial cancer. About the research overall: Blood analysis took place 3 weeks (second dose) and 6 weeks after treatment start. Blood yielded a median of approximately 140,000 T cells per sample.

Clones were read by immunoSEQ multiplex PCR, and TCRdb kept only the in-frame ones, dropping some. The sample contains about 110,000 clones, 70% to 85% of which appear only once. CDR1 is SGHRS and CDR2 is YFSETQ in the germline V gene. Trimming took 3 bases from V and 5 from J; bases not matched to a gene: 3. This CDR3 contains 15 residues. Patients had urothelial carcinoma that was locally advanced or metastatic. This clonotype originated in a man between 45 and 60 years old with urothelial cancer. The V and J genes are TRBV5-1 and TRBJ2-1; 12 nucleotides agree with TRBD1. The sequencing used PBMCs, collected around atezolizumab (anti-PD-L1) treatment. The CDR3 DNA reads as TGCGCCAGCAGCTCCCGGGACAGGGGGCACAATGAGCAGTTCTTC. Protein: CASSSRDRGHNEQFF.